This T cell receptor (beta chain) was sequenced in a study of T cell changes during pregnancy in multiple sclerosis. TCRdb's copy holds only in-frame clones and misses some; the assay was immunoSEQ multiplex PCR. The repertoire has 27,000 or so clones, 88% of them found once; the top ten carry less than 10%. The ends lost 7 bases at V and 3 bases at J; junction bases unmatched: 4. There are 15 residues in the CDR3. The germline V gene has CDR1 SGHAT and CDR2 FQNNGV. The receptor's source is a female donor with multiple sclerosis, enrolled in a pregnancy study. This specimen consisted of CD8+ T cells from peripheral blood mononuclear cells, obtained in the second trimester of pregnancy. The chain uses TRBV11-2 and TRBJ2-1; 12 bases match TRBD2. Written as DNA, the CDR3 is TGTGCCAGCACCGCGACTAGCGGGGGCTACAATGAGCAGTTCTTC. This translates into CASTATSGGYNEQFF.